This T cell receptor (beta chain) was captured by sequencing in a study of CD8+CD57+ T cells in acquired aplastic anemia. Patients selected for sequencing had displayed CD8+CD57+ cell expansion by flow cytometry. Sampling of blood occurred while the patients had still received no therapy. The CDR3 covers 14 residues. Germline values: CDR1 ENHRY, CDR2 SYGVKD. As for this clonotype: One end of the junction does not line up with germline, which may come from a read error.

The use of genomic DNA as template underpinned the TCR beta VDJ and CDR3 profiling. MiXCR, applied by TCRdb to the reads, yields one record per CDR3 protein. The table records roughly 150,000 distinct CDR3 sequences, around half of them present only once. The sample was sorted CD4+, CD8+, or CD8+CD57+ T cells (not recorded which) from PBMCs. This chain uses TRBV10-3 with TRBJ2-5; D remains ambiguous. The receptor was derived from a human donor with aplastic anemia. The CDR3 sequence is CASSYSRLRETQYF. DNA for the CDR3: TGTGCCAGCAGTTACTCAAGACTCCGGGAGACCCAGTACTTC.